These 26 T cell receptor beta chains came from one sample sequenced in a study of T cells expressing NK-cell markers. TCRdb re-called the 5' RACE reads and shows each CDR3 protein once, DNA omitted. The sample has 350,000 to 450,000 distinct CDR3 sequences; the top ten hold over 4%. Sample: blood T cells: a sorted CD56 or NKG2C T cell subset, CD4+ or CD8+ T cells, or bulk PBMC T cells (not recorded which). These receptors were collected from a man aged 18 to 70 in good health.

The rearrangement links TRBV20-1 to TRBJ2-5; lacking DNA, the TRBD2 call made by TCRdb goes unchecked. Germline CDR1 reads DFQATT; CDR2 reads SNEGSKA (reference sequence). The length of the CDR3 is 17 residues. The CDR3: CSARGWGSHDARETQYF.

The CDR3 loop reads CASSQDRRRTSTDTQYF. The J gene is TRBJ2-3, the V gene TRBV14. Germline CDR1 SGHDN, CDR2 FVKESK. The CDR3 totals 17 residues.

J is TRBJ2-7 and V is TRBV28; checking the TCRdb D call of TRBD1 is not possible without DNA. Germline assignment: CDR1 MDHEN and CDR2 SYDVKM. There are 19 residues in the CDR3. The CDR3: CASPPPGWSGARGGYEQYF. Complete variable domain (other parts from reference TRBV28 and TRBJ2-7): DVKVTQSSRYLVKRTGEKVFLECVQDMDHENMFWYRQDPGLGLRLIYFSYDVKMKEKGDIPEGYSVSREKKERFSLILESASTNQTSMYLCASPPPGWSGARGGYEQYFGPGTRLTVT.

The chain recombines TRBV20-1 with TRBJ2-1; the D gene TCRdb calls, TRBD2, cannot be checked with no DNA. Per germline, CDR1 DFQATT and CDR2 SNEGSKA (reference sequence). The CDR3 loop spans 15 amino acids. Here the CDR3 reads CSAPLAGARRDEQFF.

V usage is TRBV11-2 and J usage is TRBJ2-3; TCRdb's D call, TRBD1, is unchecked because there is no DNA. The CDR3 sequence is 14 residues long. Germline V gene sequence: CDR1 SGHAT, CDR2 FQNNGV. The CDR3 region is CASSEGVSTDTQYF. Combining the CDR3 with reference TRBV11-2 and TRBJ2-3 gives the whole variable domain EAGVAQSPRYKIIEKRQSVAFWCNPISGHATLYWYQQILGQGPKLLIQFQNNGVVDDSQLPKDRFSAERLKGVDSTLKIQPAKLEDSAVYLCASSEGVSTDTQYFGPGTRLTVL.

The J gene is TRBJ1-2, the V gene TRBV28; TCRdb picks TRBD1, but there is no DNA to check that call. Germline V gene lookup returns CDR1 MDHEN and CDR2 SYDVKM. This CDR3 spans 14 amino acids. The CDR3 sequence: CASSLSGYDYGYTF.

The chain links TRBV5-1 to TRBJ2-5; the TRBD2 assignment by TCRdb is unverifiable without DNA. The germline gives CDR1 SGHRS, CDR2 YFSETQ. This CDR3 region has 17 residues. The CDR3 protein is CASSPPRTSNLQETQYF. The variable domain in full, completed from reference TRBV5-1 and TRBJ2-5, reads KAGVTQTPRYLIKTRGQQVTLSCSPISGHRSVSWYQQTPGQGLQFLFEYFSETQRNKGNFPGRFSGRQFSNSRSEMNVSTLELGDSALYLCASSPPRTSNLQETQYFGPGTRLLVL.

The chain links TRBV11-3 to TRBJ2-3; without DNA, the TCRdb call of TRBD1 cannot be checked. Germline CDR1 and CDR2: SGHNT and YENEEA. The CDR3 consists of 15 residues. This CDR3 reads CASSAKSGGTDTQYF.

CDR3 amino acids: CSAREQLREAFF. The chain has TRBV20-1 and TRBJ1-1. Germline V CDR1 and CDR2: DFQATT, SNEGSKA (reference sequence). This CDR3 contains 12 residues.

V usage is TRBV12-3 or TRBV12-4 and J usage is TRBJ2-2. The CDR3 totals 13 residues. CDR3 protein: CASSFGNTGELFF.

V is TRBV19 and J is TRBJ1-1; there is no DNA to check the TCRdb D call of TRBD1. This CDR3 spans 15 amino acids. The germline V gene has CDR1 LNHDA and CDR2 SQIVND (reference sequence). CDR3 amino acids: CASRKTGTYITEAFF. The full variable domain, with the rest looked up from reference TRBV19 and TRBJ1-1, is DGGITQSPKYLFRKEGQNVTLSCEQNLNHDAMYWYRQDPGQGLRLIYYSQIVNDFQKGDIAEGYSVSREKKESFPLTVTSAQKNPTAFYLCASRKTGTYITEAFFGQGTRLTVV.

The gene calls are TRBV27 and TRBJ1-5; TCRdb picks TRBD1, but there is no DNA to check that call. CDR1 MNHEY and CDR2 SMNVEV come from the germline V gene (reference sequence). The CDR3 covers 16 residues. The CDR3 loop is CASSGRGKYSNQPQHF.

The chain is built from TRBV18 and TRBJ2-2. CDR1 and CDR2 from the germline V gene are KGHSH and LQKENI. This CDR3 has 14 residues. CDR3 amino acids: CASSPGSGTGELFF.

The rearrangement joins TRBV20-1 to TRBJ1-5. The CDR3 covers 15 residues. Germline V gives CDR1 DFQATT, CDR2 SNEGSKA (reference sequence). CDR3 amino acids: CSARDRQWGDQPQHF.

The genes are TRBV5-5 and TRBJ2-1. The CDR3 totals 13 residues. Germline CDR1 reads SGHKS; CDR2 reads YYEKEE (reference sequence). CDR3 sequence: CASSPQTIHEQFF.

This rearrangement joins TRBV5-1 to TRBJ2-1; TCRdb returns TRBD1, unconfirmable since there is no DNA. The CDR3 runs 16 residues. CDR1 is SGHRS, CDR2 YFSETQ, per germline. CDR3 in amino acids: CASSLARRGGQNEQFF.

This rearrangement joins TRBV11-1 to TRBJ1-1. This CDR3 spans 18 amino acids. Germline V lookup: CDR1 SGHAT, CDR2 FQDESV (reference sequence). The CDR3 reads CASSLVRIGLEEVTEAFF.

The chain combines TRBV30 with TRBJ1-6. The V gene's germline CDR1 is GTSNPN and CDR2 SVGIG (reference sequence). This CDR3 spans 13 amino acids. CDR3 sequence reads: CAWSGTGDSPLHF. The full variable domain, rest sourced from reference TRBV30 and TRBJ1-6, is SQTIHQWPATLVQPVGSPLSLECTVEGTSNPNLYWYRQAAGRGLQLLFYSVGIGQISSEVPQNLSASRPQDRQFILSSKKLLLSDSGFYLCAWSGTGDSPLHFGNGTRLTVT.

The chain employs TRBV6-5 and TRBJ2-5; lacking DNA, the TRBD2 call made by TCRdb goes unchecked. The germline gives CDR1 MNHEY, CDR2 SVGAGI. The CDR3 consists of 19 residues. CDR3 sequence reads: CASSYSIRVAGGARETQYF.

J is TRBJ2-1 and V is TRBV20-1; TCRdb's assignment of TRBD2 cannot be checked, as there is no DNA. The germline gives CDR1 DFQATT, CDR2 SNEGSKA (reference sequence). CDR3 length: 14 residues. The CDR3 protein is CSAPAQRGNNEQFF.

The CDR3 sequence is CSARDPGLAGNYNEQFF. This chain joins TRBV20-1 and TRBJ2-1; TCRdb calls TRBD2, which cannot be checked without DNA. There are 17 residues in the CDR3. CDR1 and CDR2 (germline): DFQATT, SNEGSKA (reference sequence).

The chain combines TRBV6-1 with TRBJ2-3; TCRdb names TRBD2, which stays unverified in the absence of DNA. The CDR3 has 15 residues. The germline V gene encodes CDR1 MNHNS and CDR2 SASEGT. The CDR3 reads CASRGPSGVLDTQYF.

The chain joins TRBV18 to TRBJ2-4; TCRdb's D gene call, TRBD1, goes unchecked for lack of DNA. Germline lookup yields CDR1 KGHSH and CDR2 LQKENI. This CDR3 has 16 residues. Here the CDR3 reads CASSPGTTLAKNIQYF.

The chain employs TRBV6-1 and TRBJ1-1; TCRdb picks TRBD1, but there is no DNA to check that call. CDR3 length: 14 amino acids. CDR1 and CDR2 (germline): MNHNS, SASEGT. The CDR3 spells CASTTDRGNTEAFF.

The chain is built from TRBV5-5 and TRBJ2-7; absent DNA, TCRdb's TRBD1 call cannot be checked. This CDR3 comprises 14 residues. Germline V CDR1 and CDR2: SGHKS, YYEKEE (reference sequence). This chain's CDR3 is CASSRGGASYEQYF.

V gene TRBV5-8 combines with J gene TRBJ2-7; the TCRdb call, TRBD1, lacks DNA for checking. This CDR3 region has 16 residues. CDR1 and CDR2 from the germline V gene are SGHTS and YDEGEE. CDR3 protein: CASSLGQLPTSYEQYF. Full variable domain (missing parts from reference TRBV5-8 and TRBJ2-7): EAGVTQSPTHLIKTRGQQATLRCSPISGHTSVYWYQQALGLGLQFLLWYDEGEERNRGNFPPRFSGRQFPNYSSELNVNALELEDSALYLCASSLGQLPTSYEQYFGPGTRLTVT.